This TCR beta chain emerged from a study of T-cell reconstitution after alpha-beta-depleted transplantation in children. General observations from the study: Roughly two months post-transplant, alpha-beta T cells reportedly originated from several hundred graft clones that had expanded.

Construction of the TCRbeta library involved unique molecular identifiers. TCRdb reanalysed the PCR reads using MiXCR and keeps one entry per CDR3 protein. Found here are 250,000 to 400,000 distinct CDR3 sequences, approximately 23% of them singletons; the top ten hold approximately 11%. V shed 1 base, J shed 5 bases, and the junction held 9 bases outside the gene matches. In germline, CDR1 is SGHDN, CDR2 FVKESK. The CDR3 spans 19 residues. This clonotype came up a few times. What it binds is not known. The sequence derives from a male patient younger than 18 who had a stem cell transplant for acute lymphoblastic leukemia, so the T cells may come from the graft donor. The chain employs TRBV14 and TRBJ2-2; TRBD2 matches 14 bases. The sequencing here drew on PBMCs, mostly from graft donor cells, taken 180 days after TCRalphabeta/CD19-depleted stem cell transplant. The CDR3 spells CASSQGSTSGRAWTGELFF. DNA of the CDR3: TGTGCCAGCAGCCAAGGGTCGACTAGCGGGAGGGCCTGGACCGGGGAGCTGTTTTTT.